Described below is a single T cell receptor beta chain sequence and its context. Its antigen is currently unknown. The data derive from a study of T cells in localized non-small cell lung cancer. Study outcomes and limitations: Adjacent lung was found to contain a median roughly 50 of the top 100 tumor clones. The study linked higher blood T cell density to longer overall survival.

Measured with immunoSEQ multiplex PCR; TCRdb has only the in-frame clones, and not every one. This table holds roughly 48,000 clones, 70% to 80% found once. V lost 2 bases and J lost 4, with 14 bases in between. CDR1 and CDR2 (germline): MDHEN, SYDVKM. CDR3 length equals 15 residues. This specimen consisted of peripheral blood, obtained before any cancer treatment. This TCR came from a man aged 40 to 75 with stage I squamous cell lung carcinoma. V gene TRBV28 combines with J gene TRBJ1-2; D may be TRBD1 (6 bases). The CDR3 reads CASSLRGGSRYGYTF. The CDR3 coding sequence is TGTGCCAGCAGTTTAAGGGGGGGCAGCCGCTATGGCTACACCTTC.